The clone carrying this TCR beta chain occurred many times. Its target is not known. For every donor, a draw yielded 8.5 to 10 milliliters of peripheral blood. The sample comes from a study of blood T cells in healthy people across ages. Study observations and caveats: The unknown donor CMV status may have confounded expanded clonotype changes.

Combining a sample-barcoded 5' primer with a J-beta primer mix, a second PCR ran for roughly 6 to 12 cycles. TCRdb processed the 5' RACE reads anew with MiXCR; each CDR3 protein has one entry. Here the sample spans about 560,000 distinct CDR3 sequences, roughly a quarter being singletons. The CDR3 is 14 residues long. The germline V gene has CDR1 LGHNA and CDR2 YSLEER. These data are also associated with another study on T cells of mothers and their children. According to that study: Mothers gave over 9 million TCR beta CDR3 reads each, and children around 3 million each.

This receptor was obtained from a boy between 2 and 10 years old in good health. The gene calls are TRBV4-3 and TRBJ2-1, with D unresolved. The DNA matches TRBJ2-7 better at its end, which makes the J call doubtful. The sample comprised blood. The CDR3 sequence: CASSQEGFSGEQYF. As DNA, the CDR3 is TGCGCCAGCAGCCAAGAGGGATTCTCCGGCGAGCAGTACTTC.